This TCR beta chain was sequenced for a study of cytomegalovirus exposure and HLA in healthy donors. Study as a whole: An early release of data contained approximately 80 million unique TCRs, which came from HLA-typed donors. Whole-study results and caveats: The later analysis indicated that the majority of CMV-associated TCR beta chains appeared HLA-restricted. Sequencing likely caused a cluster of highly shared sequence variants.

The donors (healthy individuals) were bone marrow donors. In the case of this clone: Its target is unknown.

The CDR3 is 15 residues long. V lost 3 bases to trimming and J lost 6 bases, with 18 bases between them. Germline CDR1 is MNHEY and CDR2 is SMNVEV (reference sequence). It was with 60 Vbeta and 13 Jbeta primers that the PCR ran. Only in-frame clones appear in the TCRdb table, and some are missing; sequencing was by immunoSEQ multiplex PCR. The data show 100,000 or so clones, approximately 80% seen once. Sequenced: PBMCs. The receptor was isolated from a man in his thirties or forties in good health and CMV-seronegative. The chain is built from TRBV27 and TRBJ2-7; weak D call: TRBD2 (5 bases). CDR3 bases: TGTGCCAGCAGTTTCGGGGTGGCGGTCGAGGGCGAGCAGTACTTC. Translating gives CASSFGVAVEGEQYF.